The 3 T cell receptor beta chains listed next were all sequenced from one sample in a study of beta chain features in type 1 diabetes. As every portion of the isolated RNA was reverse transcribed, the sequencing read expressed TCRB transcripts. Assay: immunoSEQ multiplex PCR; the TCRdb copy retains only in-frame clones and omits some. Of hundreds of thousands of clones in the sample, roughly 30% are singletons; the top ten hold 0.05% to 0.065%. The sequenced sample was naive CD4+ T cells from blood. The receptors stem from a man between 18 and 29 years old in good health.

This clone was seen a handful of times. Other nucleotide sequences from this sample produce the same CDR3. The rearrangement uses TRBV9 and TRBJ2-5; 7 positions agree with TRBD2. The germline V gene has CDR1 SGDLS and CDR2 YYNGEE. With 0 bases clipped from V and 5 bases from J, the junction kept 1 base outside the gene matches. The CDR3 contains 13 residues. The CDR3 DNA sequence: TGTGCCAGCAGCGTAGCCGGGGGGGAGACCCAGTACTTC. It specifies CASSVAGGETQYF.

The chain combines TRBV7-9 with TRBJ2-7; no definite D call. Germline loops: CDR1 SEHNR, CDR2 FQNEAQ (reference sequence). V was trimmed by 4 bases and J by 3 bases, leaving 16 bases between them. The CDR3 is made up of 15 amino acids. In DNA, the CDR3 is TGTGCCAGCAGCTCCCTCCCGGGTCGACACTACGAGCAGTACTTC. Protein product: CASSSLPGRHYEQYF.

The chain is built from TRBV4-3 and TRBJ2-7; 7 nucleotides line up with TRBD1. V was pared by 4 bases and J by 2 bases, with 14 bases of the junction left unmatched. Germline CDR1 is LGHNA and CDR2 is YSLEER. This CDR3 contains 17 residues. The CDR3 DNA sequence: TGCGCCAGCAGCCCCGAAGCCGGGACAGCGGCCCCCTACGAGCAGTACTTC. It is translated as CASSPEAGTAAPYEQYF.